The rows below give T cell receptor beta chains drawn from one sample of a study of cytomegalovirus exposure and HLA in healthy donors. Libraries were prepared by immunoSEQ multiplex PCR; TCRdb keeps only in-frame clonotypes and omits some of them. The repertoire has a few hundred thousand clones, around 83% of them found once; the top ten carry 1.3% to 1.5%. Sequencing used PBMCs. The receptors were gathered from a girl aged 10 to 17 in good health and CMV-seronegative. CDR3s include the opening cysteine and the closing phenylalanine or tryptophan. A D gene is named only where the DNA matches it firmly. Expanded clones get a size class; other rows say once, few or many, or leave the size out.

CDR3 DNA: TGTGCCAGCAGTATACAAATCGGAGGCGGCACCACTGAAGCTTTCTTT; CDR3 protein: CASSIQIGGGTTEAFF; V gene: TRBV2; D gene: NA; CDR3 length: 16; clone size: few; J gene: TRBJ1-1
CDR3 DNA: TGTGCCAGCAGTTCCCGCTCTGGAAACACCATATATTTT; CDR3 protein: CASSSRSGNTIYF; V gene: TRBV5-6; D gene: NA; CDR3 length: 13; clone size: NA; J gene: TRBJ1-3
CDR3 DNA: TGTGCCTGGAGTGTTGGCGGAGGGGCAGGGTTTAACTATGGCTACACCTTC; CDR3 protein: CAWSVGGGAGFNYGYTF; V gene: TRBV30; D gene: NA; CDR3 length: 17; clone size: NA; J gene: TRBJ1-2
CDR3 DNA: TGTGCCAGCAGTTTACGTGGGGGGGCGGGGAATGAGCAGTTCTTC; CDR3 protein: CASSLRGGAGNEQFF; V gene: TRBV27; D gene: NA; CDR3 length: 15; clone size: NA; J gene: TRBJ2-1
CDR3 DNA: TGTGCCAGCAGTGTTAGCGGGATGGGAGATACGCAGTATTTT; CDR3 protein: CASSVSGMGDTQYF; V gene: TRBV6-4; D gene: TRBD2; CDR3 length: 14; clone size: once; J gene: TRBJ2-3
CDR3 DNA: TGCAGCGTTGAAGAACAGGTAGAGACCCAGTACTTC; CDR3 protein: CSVEEQVETQYF; V gene: TRBV29-1; D gene: NA; CDR3 length: 12; clone size: NA; J gene: TRBJ2-5
CDR3 DNA: TGTGCCTGGAGTGTAGTTCAGGGGAATCAGCCCCAGCATTTT; CDR3 protein: CAWSVVQGNQPQHF; V gene: TRBV30; D gene: NA; CDR3 length: 14; clone size: NA; J gene: TRBJ1-5
CDR3 DNA: TGTGCCAGCAGTGGGACAATGAACACTGAAGCTTTCTTT; CDR3 protein: CASSGTMNTEAFF; V gene: TRBV2; D gene: NA; CDR3 length: 13; clone size: once; J gene: TRBJ1-1
CDR3 DNA: TGTGCCAGCAGCGCGAACGGAAAACTGTTTTTT; CDR3 protein: CASSANGKLFF; V gene: TRBV5-4; D gene: NA; CDR3 length: 11; clone size: NA; J gene: TRBJ1-4
CDR3 DNA: TGTGCCAGCAGCTTAGAAGGGACAGGGAGGAGAAACATTCAGTACTTC; CDR3 protein: CASSLEGTGRRNIQYF; V gene: TRBV7-9; D gene: TRBD1; CDR3 length: 16; clone size: NA; J gene: TRBJ2-4
CDR3 DNA: TGTGCCAGCGGTCGGGGCGGGGGTTACCAAGAGACCCAGTACTTC; CDR3 protein: CASGRGGGYQETQYF; V gene: TRBV5-6; D gene: TRBD2; CDR3 length: 15; clone size: NA; J gene: TRBJ2-5
CDR3 DNA: TGTGCCAGCTCCCCCGGGACACAGATGAACACTGAAGCTTTCTTT; CDR3 protein: CASSPGTQMNTEAFF; V gene: TRBV18; D gene: NA; CDR3 length: 15; clone size: NA; J gene: TRBJ1-1
CDR3 DNA: TGTGCCAGCAGCGAAAGGGGGATAGACAATCAGCCCCAGCATTTT; CDR3 protein: CASSERGIDNQPQHF; V gene: TRBV6-1; D gene: NA; CDR3 length: 15; clone size: NA; J gene: TRBJ1-5
CDR3 DNA: TGTGCCACCAGATCCAGGGATCAGCCCCAGCATTTT; CDR3 protein: CATRSRDQPQHF; V gene: TRBV15; D gene: NA; CDR3 length: 12; clone size: NA; J gene: TRBJ1-5
CDR3 DNA: TGTGCCAGTAGTATACTCCTAGGGAACACCGGGGAGCTGTTTTTT; CDR3 protein: CASSILLGNTGELFF; V gene: TRBV19; D gene: NA; CDR3 length: 15; clone size: NA; J gene: TRBJ2-2
CDR3 DNA: TGCGCCAGCAGCCAAGTTGTAATAAGTCGGGCTAGCGGGAATACGCAGTATTTT; CDR3 protein: CASSQVVISRASGNTQYF; V gene: TRBV4-1; D gene: TRBD2; CDR3 length: 18; clone size: NA; J gene: TRBJ2-3
CDR3 DNA: TGTGCCAGTGGGCGGCGGGGAACAGGCGGCAATCAGCCCCAGCATTTT; CDR3 protein: CASGRRGTGGNQPQHF; V gene: TRBV28; D gene: NA; CDR3 length: 16; clone size: NA; J gene: TRBJ1-5
CDR3 DNA: TGTGCCAGCAGCGCACACTCCTACGAGCAGTACTTC; CDR3 protein: CASSAHSYEQYF; V gene: TRBV7-2; D gene: NA; CDR3 length: 12; clone size: NA; J gene: TRBJ2-7
CDR3 DNA: TGTGCCAGCAGCCAAAGAACAGGCGGCGTCTACGAGCAGTACTTC; CDR3 protein: CASSQRTGGVYEQYF; V gene: TRBV14; D gene: NA; CDR3 length: 15; clone size: NA; J gene: TRBJ2-7
CDR3 DNA: TGTGCCAGCAGCTTAGTACAGGGCAATCAGCCCCAGCATTTT; CDR3 protein: CASSLVQGNQPQHF; V gene: TRBV7-2; D gene: NA; CDR3 length: 14; clone size: NA; J gene: TRBJ1-5
CDR3 DNA: TGCGCCAGCAGCCCCCGGGACAGGGCCCTCTACACCTTC; CDR3 protein: CASSPRDRALYTF; V gene: TRBV5-1; D gene: TRBD1; CDR3 length: 13; clone size: NA; J gene: TRBJ1-2
CDR3 DNA: TGTGCCAGCTCACCACACGGACAGGGGGCCACCGGGGAGCTGTTTTTT; CDR3 protein: CASSPHGQGATGELFF; V gene: TRBV18; D gene: TRBD1; CDR3 length: 16; clone size: NA; J gene: TRBJ2-2
CDR3 DNA: TGTGCCAGCAGTGGGGGGGGAAGTCGGAGAGTGGATAATTCACCCCTCCACTTT; CDR3 protein: CASSGGGSRRVDNSPLHF; V gene: TRBV6-1; D gene: NA; CDR3 length: 18; clone size: NA; J gene: TRBJ1-6
CDR3 DNA: TGTGCCAGCAGCCCGGGGGTCAGGGCCGCTGAAGCTTTCTTT; CDR3 protein: CASSPGVRAAEAFF; V gene: TRBV7-2; D gene: NA; CDR3 length: 14; clone size: NA; J gene: TRBJ1-1
CDR3 DNA: TGCGCCAGCAGCCAAGTGGAGACGGTAGCCAACGTCCTGACTTTC; CDR3 protein: CASSQVETVANVLTF; V gene: TRBV4-1; D gene: NA; CDR3 length: 15; clone size: once; J gene: TRBJ2-6
CDR3 DNA: TGTGCCAGCAGCGCACAGGGGCCCTACTACAATCAGCCCCAGCATTTT; CDR3 protein: CASSAQGPYYNQPQHF; V gene: TRBV7-3; D gene: TRBD1; CDR3 length: 16; clone size: NA; J gene: TRBJ1-5
CDR3 DNA: TGTGCCAGCAGCCAAGTAGCGGGAGAGGTTTACGAGCAGTACTTC; CDR3 protein: CASSQVAGEVYEQYF; V gene: TRBV4-2; D gene: TRBD2; CDR3 length: 15; clone size: NA; J gene: TRBJ2-7
CDR3 DNA: TGTGCCAGCAGAAGTGAGGAGACAGGGGGCTCTGGCTACACCTTC; CDR3 protein: CASRSEETGGSGYTF; V gene: TRBV5-4; D gene: TRBD1; CDR3 length: 15; clone size: NA; J gene: TRBJ1-2
CDR3 DNA: TGTGCCAGCAGTGAGGTCACCGGGGAGCTGTTTTTT; CDR3 protein: CASSEVTGELFF; V gene: TRBV5-5; D gene: NA; CDR3 length: 12; clone size: NA; J gene: TRBJ2-2
CDR3 DNA: TGTGCCATCTCAGCAGGGTTCAATGAGCAGTTCTTC; CDR3 protein: CAISAGFNEQFF; V gene: TRBV10-3; D gene: NA; CDR3 length: 12; clone size: NA; J gene: TRBJ2-1
CDR3 DNA: TGTGCCAGCAGCCCCGGGGGGCACCACTACTACGAGCAGTACTTC; CDR3 protein: CASSPGGHHYYEQYF; V gene: TRBV11-1; D gene: NA; CDR3 length: 15; clone size: NA; J gene: TRBJ2-7
CDR3 DNA: TGTGCCAGCAGCTTGACAGGGGCAACTAACTATGGCTACACCTTC; CDR3 protein: CASSLTGATNYGYTF; V gene: TRBV7-9; D gene: TRBD1; CDR3 length: 15; clone size: NA; J gene: TRBJ1-2
CDR3 DNA: TGTGCCAGCAGCGTACAGCGGAACACTGAAGCTTTCTTT; CDR3 protein: CASSVQRNTEAFF; V gene: TRBV9; D gene: NA; CDR3 length: 13; clone size: NA; J gene: TRBJ1-1
CDR3 DNA: TGTGCCAGCAGCTTAGTTGCAGGGTCGAACACTGAAGCTTTCTTT; CDR3 protein: CASSLVAGSNTEAFF; V gene: TRBV7-6; D gene: NA; CDR3 length: 15; clone size: few; J gene: TRBJ1-1
CDR3 DNA: TGTGCCAGCAGTGAGTGGGACAACCCTGGAAACACCATATATTTT; CDR3 protein: CASSEWDNPGNTIYF; V gene: TRBV6-1; D gene: NA; CDR3 length: 15; clone size: NA; J gene: TRBJ1-3
CDR3 DNA: TGTGCCAGCGGGGGGTCGGGGTCGGACACTGAAGCTTTCTTT; CDR3 protein: CASGGSGSDTEAFF; V gene: TRBV27; D gene: NA; CDR3 length: 14; clone size: few; J gene: TRBJ1-1
CDR3 DNA: TGCGCCAGCAGCCCCCACATCAAAGACAGCAAGCTGGGAGGCTACACCTTC; CDR3 protein: CASSPHIKDSKLGGYTF; V gene: TRBV4-1; D gene: NA; CDR3 length: 17; clone size: NA; J gene: TRBJ1-2
CDR3 DNA: TGTGCCAGTAGGACCGGGACAGGGACTGCCTATAATTCACCCCTCCACTTT; CDR3 protein: CASRTGTGTAYNSPLHF; V gene: TRBV19; D gene: TRBD1; CDR3 length: 17; clone size: NA; J gene: TRBJ1-6
CDR3 DNA: TGTGCCAGCAGGAGCAGGGGCTACGAGCAGTACTTC; CDR3 protein: CASRSRGYEQYF; V gene: TRBV6-4; D gene: NA; CDR3 length: 12; clone size: NA; J gene: TRBJ2-7
CDR3 DNA: TGTGCCAGCTCACCACCTGACAGGATATATGGCTACACCTTC; CDR3 protein: CASSPPDRIYGYTF; V gene: TRBV18; D gene: NA; CDR3 length: 14; clone size: NA; J gene: TRBJ1-2
CDR3 DNA: TGTGCCTGGGAGTCAGGGAACACAGATACGCAGTATTTT; CDR3 protein: CAWESGNTDTQYF; V gene: TRBV30; D gene: NA; CDR3 length: 13; clone size: once; J gene: TRBJ2-3
CDR3 DNA: TGTGCCAGCAGTTCTGGCGGGAGGGGGGAGCAGTACTTC; CDR3 protein: CASSSGGRGEQYF; V gene: TRBV28; D gene: TRBD2; CDR3 length: 13; clone size: NA; J gene: TRBJ2-7
CDR3 DNA: TGTGCCAGCTCACCAGACAGGGGGCCGCAGCCCCAGCATTTT; CDR3 protein: CASSPDRGPQPQHF; V gene: TRBV18; D gene: TRBD1; CDR3 length: 14; clone size: once; J gene: TRBJ1-5
CDR3 DNA: TGTGCCAGCAGCCAAGACCCGAGGGAGGACACTGAAGCTTTCTTT; CDR3 protein: CASSQDPREDTEAFF; V gene: TRBV4-2; D gene: NA; CDR3 length: 15; clone size: NA; J gene: TRBJ1-1
CDR3 DNA: TGCGCCAGCAGCTTCGGAGAGACCCAGTACTTC; CDR3 protein: CASSFGETQYF; V gene: TRBV5-1; D gene: NA; CDR3 length: 11; clone size: once; J gene: TRBJ2-5
CDR3 DNA: TGTGCCAGCAGTTCCCGCTCTAGCGGGGGTGGGTGGTCCTACAATGAGCAGTTCTTC; CDR3 protein: CASSSRSSGGGWSYNEQFF; V gene: TRBV27; D gene: TRBD2; CDR3 length: 19; clone size: NA; J gene: TRBJ2-1
CDR3 DNA: TGTGCCAGCAGCCTCGAGGGACAGGGCTCAGGAAACACCATATATTTT; CDR3 protein: CASSLEGQGSGNTIYF; V gene: TRBV7-2; D gene: TRBD1; CDR3 length: 16; clone size: NA; J gene: TRBJ1-3
CDR3 DNA: TGTGCCAGCGGACAGGGGCCTGGAAGTGAAGCTTTCTTT; CDR3 protein: CASGQGPGSEAFF; V gene: TRBV6-4; D gene: TRBD1; CDR3 length: 13; clone size: NA; J gene: TRBJ1-1
CDR3 DNA: TGTGCCTGGAGTTCGGCCCTGGGTTCGGGTGAAGCTTTCTTT; CDR3 protein: CAWSSALGSGEAFF; V gene: TRBV30; D gene: NA; CDR3 length: 14; clone size: NA; J gene: TRBJ1-1
CDR3 DNA: TGTGCCAGCAGCCTTAGGACAGGAGGTTATTCTGGCGGCAATGAGCAGTTCTTC; CDR3 protein: CASSLRTGGYSGGNEQFF; V gene: TRBV7-2; D gene: TRBD1; CDR3 length: 18; clone size: NA; J gene: TRBJ2-1
CDR3 DNA: TGCAGCGTTTACAGGGACACTGAAGCTTTCTTT; CDR3 protein: CSVYRDTEAFF; V gene: TRBV29-1; D gene: NA; CDR3 length: 11; clone size: NA; J gene: TRBJ1-1
CDR3 DNA: TGTGCCAGCAGTGAAGAGACAGGGACCGGCTACACCTTC; CDR3 protein: CASSEETGTGYTF; V gene: TRBV6-1; D gene: TRBD1; CDR3 length: 13; clone size: few; J gene: TRBJ1-2
CDR3 DNA: TGTGCCACCAGCAGAGATCGGGGCGGCGGGGTTGAAGCTTTCTTT; CDR3 protein: CATSRDRGGGVEAFF; V gene: TRBV15; D gene: NA; CDR3 length: 15; clone size: NA; J gene: TRBJ1-1
CDR3 DNA: TGTGCCAGCAGTCCCCCGGGACAGGGGGTCGTGGATAATTCACCCCTCCACTTT; CDR3 protein: CASSPPGQGVVDNSPLHF; V gene: TRBV27; D gene: TRBD1; CDR3 length: 18; clone size: NA; J gene: TRBJ1-6
CDR3 DNA: TGTGCCTGGAGGACAGGGGCGAGCGGGGAGCTGTTTTTT; CDR3 protein: CAWRTGASGELFF; V gene: TRBV30; D gene: TRBD1; CDR3 length: 13; clone size: NA; J gene: TRBJ2-2
CDR3 DNA: TGTGCCAGTAGTTCGGACAGGGCAAAGACCCAGTACTTC; CDR3 protein: CASSSDRAKTQYF; V gene: TRBV19; D gene: TRBD1; CDR3 length: 13; clone size: NA; J gene: TRBJ2-5
CDR3 DNA: TGTTCCAGCAGCCAGGGGGCCACTGAAGCTTTCTTT; CDR3 protein: CSSSQGATEAFF; V gene: TRBV7-9; D gene: TRBD1; CDR3 length: 12; clone size: once; J gene: TRBJ1-1
CDR3 DNA: TGTGCCAGCAGCGTAGGAACAGACATGTATGGCTACACCTTC; CDR3 protein: CASSVGTDMYGYTF; V gene: TRBV9; D gene: NA; CDR3 length: 14; clone size: NA; J gene: TRBJ1-2
CDR3 DNA: TGCGCCAGCAGCCCGGGCAGGGGGGACCGGGAGCTGTTTTTT; CDR3 protein: CASSPGRGDRELFF; V gene: TRBV4-1; D gene: NA; CDR3 length: 14; clone size: NA; J gene: TRBJ2-2
CDR3 DNA: TGTGCCAGCAGTTACCGGACAGACTACGAGCAGTACTTC; CDR3 protein: CASSYRTDYEQYF; V gene: TRBV6-5; D gene: NA; CDR3 length: 13; clone size: NA; J gene: TRBJ2-7